This is a list of T cell receptor beta chains from one sample in a study of T-cell memory formation after mild COVID-19. Each CDR3 protein gets one entry after TCRdb re-called the 5' RACE reads with MiXCR. The sample has some 440,000 distinct CDR3 sequences, approximately 25% seen once. Source material: PBMCs or a T cell subset sorted from them (not recorded which). The source is an adult woman who had mild COVID-19 (a few samples of this study predate the infection). Cell type and time point are not known. Both conserved end residues are part of each CDR3. A D gene is named only where the DNA matches it firmly. Expanded clones are given a class, and other clones once, few, many or no size at all.

D: TRBD1; J: TRBJ1-1; size: NA; V: TRBV9; DNA: TGTGCCAGCAGCTCACGACAGGGGCTCACTGAAGCTTTCTTT; CDR3: CASSSRQGLTEAFF
D: NA; J: TRBJ1-1; size: NA; V: TRBV9; DNA: TGTGCCAGCAGCGTACTAGGTTGGGACACTGAAGCTTTCTTT; CDR3: CASSVLGWDTEAFF
D: NA; J: TRBJ2-7; size: NA; V: TRBV20-1; DNA: TGCAGTGCTAGAGATCAGGCCCCGCTTAGGGTCTACGAGCAGTACTTC; CDR3: CSARDQAPLRVYEQYF
D: TRBD2; J: TRBJ2-1; size: few; V: TRBV5-1; DNA: TGCGCCAGCAGCTTGGCGGCGGGGGGCCGTTCTGAGCAGTTCTTC; CDR3: CASSLAAGGRSEQFF
D: NA; J: TRBJ2-7; size: NA; V: TRBV29-1; DNA: TGCAGCGTGATTTGGGGGTCGGAGCAGTACTTC; CDR3: CSVIWGSEQYF
D: NA; J: TRBJ1-6; size: few; V: TRBV20-1; DNA: TGCAGTGGAGTCTCCGGGGTAGGATCACCCCTCCACTTT; CDR3: CSGVSGVGSPLHF
D: NA; J: TRBJ2-5; size: NA; V: TRBV6-1; DNA: TGTGCCAGTACCCTCGGAGGAAAAGAGACCCAGTACTTC; CDR3: CASTLGGKETQYF
D: TRBD2; J: TRBJ2-1; size: few; V: TRBV7-9; DNA: TGTGCCAGCAGCGAGCGGGGGGAGCAGTTCTTC; CDR3: CASSERGEQFF
D: NA; J: TRBJ2-3; size: NA; V: TRBV5-1; DNA: TGCGCCAGCAGCACACCTTTCACAGATACGCAGTATTTT; CDR3: CASSTPFTDTQYF
D: TRBD1; J: TRBJ1-1; size: few; V: TRBV5-1; DNA: TGCGCCAGCGGAGCAAAGGCTTCGGGACAGGGGAACACTGAAGCTTTCTTT; CDR3: CASGAKASGQGNTEAFF
D: TRBD2; J: TRBJ2-1; size: few; V: TRBV5-1; DNA: TGCGCCAGCACCCTAGCGGGGGGGAGCTCCTACAATGAGCAGTTCTTC; CDR3: CASTLAGGSSYNEQFF
D: NA; J: TRBJ2-7; size: NA; V: TRBV7-9; DNA: TGTGCCAGCAGCTTAGGCGCGCAGGGAACCGAGCAGTACTTC; CDR3: CASSLGAQGTEQYF
D: NA; J: TRBJ2-3; size: few; V: TRBV9; DNA: TGTGCCAGCAGCGCGACGGGGACCAAGAGCACAGATACGCAGTATTTT; CDR3: CASSATGTKSTDTQYF
D: NA; J: TRBJ2-1; size: few; V: TRBV5-1; DNA: TGCGCCAGCAGCGATGTACTACCTGCCAACAATGAGCAGTTCTTC; CDR3: CASSDVLPANNEQFF
D: TRBD2; J: TRBJ2-3; size: few; V: TRBV29-1; DNA: TGCAGCGTTCGCCGCGGGAGTCCCACAGATACGCAGTATTTT; CDR3: CSVRRGSPTDTQYF
D: TRBD1; J: TRBJ1-1; size: NA; V: TRBV27; DNA: TGTGCCAGCAGTTTGTCTGGGACAGTGAACACTGAAGCTTTCTTT; CDR3: CASSLSGTVNTEAFF